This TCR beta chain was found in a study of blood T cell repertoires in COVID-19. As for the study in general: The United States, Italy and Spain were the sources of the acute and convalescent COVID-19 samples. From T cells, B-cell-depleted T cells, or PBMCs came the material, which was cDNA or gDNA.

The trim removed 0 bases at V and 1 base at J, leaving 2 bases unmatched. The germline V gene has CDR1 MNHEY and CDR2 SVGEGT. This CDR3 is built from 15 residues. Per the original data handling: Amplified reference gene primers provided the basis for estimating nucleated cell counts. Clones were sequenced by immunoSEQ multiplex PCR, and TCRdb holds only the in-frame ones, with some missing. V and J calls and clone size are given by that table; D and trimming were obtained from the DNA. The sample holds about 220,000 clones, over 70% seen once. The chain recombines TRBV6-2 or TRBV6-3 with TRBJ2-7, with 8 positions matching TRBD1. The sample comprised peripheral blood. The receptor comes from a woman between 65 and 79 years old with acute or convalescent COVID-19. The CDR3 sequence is CASSYSQGASYEQYF. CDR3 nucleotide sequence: TGTGCCAGCAGTTACTCCCAGGGGGCGTCCTACGAGCAGTACTTC.